This T cell receptor beta chain was captured in a study of cytomegalovirus exposure and HLA in healthy donors. Study-level background: Among the approximately 400 genotyped donors, 81% were placed in the Caucasian-associated ancestry cluster.

Looked up from germline, CDR1 is SQVTM and CDR2 is ANQGSEA. The CDR3 has 13 amino acids. The ends lost 8 bases at V and 3 bases at J; junction bases unmatched: 6. Primers: 60 Vbeta forward and 13 Jbeta reverse. TCRdb keeps only in-frame clones here, not all; method: immunoSEQ multiplex PCR. In the table there are around 120,000 clones, approximately 85% of which are singletons. The chain has TRBV29-1 and TRBJ1-4; TRBD1 aligns across 7 bases. Material for sequencing was PBMCs. The origin of this receptor is a male donor in good health and CMV-seropositive. DNA of the CDR3: TGCAGCTCTCGGGACAGTCCTAATGAAAAACTGTTTTTT. It translates to CSSRDSPNEKLFF.